The 13 T cell receptor beta chains below were found in one sample sequenced in a study of cytomegalovirus exposure and HLA in healthy donors. Measured with immunoSEQ multiplex PCR; TCRdb has only the in-frame clones, and not every one. The table records over 150,000 clones, just over 85% of them present only once. Material: PBMCs. The origin of the receptors is a human donor in good health.

This clone was found a few times. The gene calls are TRBV27 and TRBJ1-2; D perhaps matches TRBD1 (6 bases). Germline values: CDR1 MNHEY, CDR2 SMNVEV (reference sequence). V shed 4 bases and J shed 4 bases, with 10 bases lying between them. This CDR3 contains 13 residues. The CDR3 region is CASSYRASYGYTF. The CDR3 DNA is TGTGCCAGCAGTTACAGGGCTTCCTATGGCTACACCTTC.

CDR3 sequence (DNA): TGTGCCAGCAGCTTTACTACAGGTGGGTCCTACAATGAGCAGTTCTTC. It yields the protein CASSFTTGGSYNEQFF. V is TRBV7-8 and J is TRBJ2-1; the D gene is possibly TRBD1 (5 bases). The germline V gene encodes CDR1 SGHVS and CDR2 FQNEAQ. This CDR3 is built from 16 residues. Trimming took 3 bases from V and 1 from J, leaving 13 bases between them.

The chain employs TRBV6-6 and TRBJ2-5; 16 bases fit TRBD2. The CDR3 runs to 16 residues. CDR1 is MNHNY, CDR2 SVGAGI, per germline (reference sequence). The V gene end was trimmed by 2 bases and the J gene end by 9 bases; junction bases not matched to a gene: 6. CDR3 loop: CASSYQPGLAGGAQYF. CDR3 nucleotide sequence: TGTGCCAGCAGTTACCAACCGGGACTAGCGGGAGGGGCCCAGTACTTC.

The chain uses TRBV11-2 and TRBJ2-7, with 8 positions matching TRBD2. The V gene end was trimmed by 1 base and the J gene end by 6 bases; junction bases not matched to a gene: 5. This CDR3 contains 14 residues. CDR1 is SGHAT, CDR2 FQNNGV, per germline. The CDR3 DNA sequence: TGTGCCAGCAGCTTAGCGGGAGGGAGGGGCGAGCAGTACTTC. Protein product: CASSLAGGRGEQYF.

The chain uses TRBV4-1 and TRBJ2-1; TRBD2 matches 11 bases. The CDR3 contains 19 residues. The junction had 11 bases not matched to a gene; V was cut back by 0 bases and J by 4 bases. The germline gives CDR1 MGHRA, CDR2 YSYEKL. The CDR3 protein is CASSQDGTSGMTSYNEQFF. CDR3 sequence (DNA): TGCGCCAGCAGCCAAGACGGGACTAGCGGAATGACTTCATACAATGAGCAGTTCTTC.

This clone was seen a handful of times. The chain uses TRBV4-1 and TRBJ2-5; TRBD2 might be the D (5 bases). The germline gives CDR1 MGHRA, CDR2 YSYEKL. There are 15 residues in the CDR3. Trimming pared 0 bases from V and 1 base from J, leaving 9 bases between. CDR3 DNA: TGCGCCAGCAGCCAAGACCGAGGGATCCAAGAGACCCAGTACTTC. Translation gives CASSQDRGIQETQYF.

This clone was counted once. This chain links TRBV7-8 with TRBJ2-7; 8 bases agree with TRBD2. V shed 5 bases, J shed 2 bases, and the junction held 5 bases outside the gene matches. This CDR3 comprises 14 residues. The germline CDR1 and CDR2 sequences are SGHVS and FQNEAQ. The CDR3 region has the DNA TGTGCCAGCAGCCTCGTCGGGGGGGCCTACGAGCAGTACTTC. This gives the protein CASSLVGGAYEQYF.

V gene TRBV19 combines with J gene TRBJ2-1, with D possibly TRBD2 on 6 matching bases. The CDR3 sequence is 13 residues long. V was cut by 5 bases and J by 11 bases, with 16 bases left in between. Looked up from germline, CDR1 is LNHDA and CDR2 is SQIVND (reference sequence). DNA of the CDR3: TGTGCCAGTAGTCTTGGGGACTCCGGTCAGCAGTTCTTC. This translates into CASSLGDSGQQFF.

This clone was detected once. The chain links TRBV10-3 to TRBJ1-1; 10 bases are a match to TRBD1. The length of the CDR3 is 14 residues. Looked up from germline, CDR1 is ENHRY and CDR2 is SYGVKD. J lost 11 bases, V lost 6 bases, and 12 bases had no gene match. The CDR3 sequence: CAISPTGGDSSAFF. CDR3 DNA sequence: TGTGCCATCAGCCCGACAGGGGGCGATTCTAGCGCTTTCTTT.

V and J are TRBV25-1 and TRBJ2-3; the D gene is possibly TRBD2 (6 bases). The CDR3 length is 15 residues. CDR1 MGHDK and CDR2 SYGVNS come from the germline V gene. Trimming stripped 3 bases from V and 0 bases from J, with 10 bases between. The CDR3, as DNA: TGTGCCAGCAGTGATCGGGGGTTTAGCACAGATACGCAGTATTTT. It translates to CASSDRGFSTDTQYF.

This clone appeared a few times. The chain employs TRBV18 and TRBJ1-1, with TRBD1 identical over 9 bases. The CDR3 totals 16 residues. CDR1 is KGHSH, CDR2 LQKENI, per germline. V shed 4 bases, J shed 1 base, and the junction held 7 bases outside the gene matches. CDR3 coding DNA: TGTGCCAGCTCACGCGGACAGGGGAGGAAGAACACTGAAGCTTTCTTT. Amino acids: CASSRGQGRKNTEAFF.

The chain joins TRBV4-2 to TRBJ2-1, with D perhaps TRBD1 (5 bases). The V end was cut by 6 bases, the J end by 3 bases, with 18 bases between. Looked up from germline, CDR1 is LGHNA and CDR2 is YNFKEQ. The CDR3 has 16 amino acids. The CDR3 sequence is CASSSRPRDYYNEQFF. DNA of the CDR3: TGTGCCAGCAGTTCCAGACCCAGGGATTACTACAATGAGCAGTTCTTC.

This clone has a single count. The chain has TRBV7-3 and TRBJ2-5; no clear D gene. Germline V gene data show CDR1 as SGHTA and CDR2 as FQGTGA. This CDR3 is 15 amino acids long. The V end lost 5 bases, the J end lost 4 bases, and 17 bases lay between the germline ends. The CDR3 DNA reads TGTGCCAGCAGCCCACATCGAGGTCCCTCAGAGACCCAGTACTTC. It translates to CASSPHRGPSETQYF.